The 16 T cell receptor beta chains in this list originate from one sample, sequenced in a study of T cell responses to AZD1222 COVID-19 vaccine. Here immunoSEQ multiplex PCR was the method, and the copy in TCRdb shows in-frame clones only, minus some. The sample records about 130,000 clones, approximately 90% being singletons. Material: peripheral blood, obtained on day 0 of AZD1222 vaccination. The receptors shown here come from an adult in good health.

The chain joins TRBV28 to TRBJ1-2; TRBD1 matches at 7 bases. Germline V gives CDR1 MDHEN, CDR2 SYDVKM. CDR3 size: 19 residues. Trimming at V came to 5 bases and at J to 4 bases, leaving 22 bases not matched to a gene. CDR3 in DNA: TGTGCCAGCAGTAGAGGGGGGCCGGGACAGTCACTCAGGGGCTATGGCTACACCTTC. Translation: CASSRGGPGQSLRGYGYTF.

The rearrangement uses TRBV5-5 and TRBJ2-1; no clear D. This CDR3 is 14 amino acids long. Germline lookup yields CDR1 SGHKS and CDR2 YYEKEE (reference sequence). V was cut by 5 bases and J by 6 bases, with 15 bases left in between. The CDR3 DNA is TGTGCCAGCAGGGATGAACGAGGATCCAATGAGCAGTTCTTC. As protein: CASRDERGSNEQFF.

The rearrangement joins TRBV5-1 to TRBJ1-1; 10 bases align to TRBD1. V dropped 4 bases and J dropped 6; count of bases not matched to a gene: 12. Per the germline V gene, CDR1 is SGHRS and CDR2 is YFSETQ. The CDR3 loop spans 16 amino acids. The chain's CDR3 is CASSIDRGLVNSEAFF. The CDR3 DNA reads as TGCGCCAGCAGCATCGACAGGGGGCTTGTAAACTCTGAAGCTTTCTTT.

This sequence joins TRBV5-1 and TRBJ1-5; the match to TRBD1 covers 9 bases. V lost 7 bases to trimming and J lost 0 bases; unmatched junction nucleotides: 5. CDR1 is SGHRS and CDR2 is YFSETQ in the germline V gene. This CDR3 contains 15 residues. The CDR3 sequence is CASRPTGGSNQPQHF. For the CDR3, the DNA is TGCGCCAGCCGACCGACAGGGGGTAGCAATCAGCCCCAGCATTTT. The complete variable domain, with remaining parts taken from reference TRBV5-1 and TRBJ1-5, reads KAGVTQTPRYLIKTRGQQVTLSCSPISGHRSVSWYQQTPGQGLQFLFEYFSETQRNKGNFPGRFSGRQFSNSRSEMNVSTLELGDSALYLCASRPTGGSNQPQHFGDGTRLSIL.

The J gene is TRBJ1-5, the V gene TRBV30, with 8 bases lining up with TRBD1. CDR1 is GTSNPN and CDR2 is SVGIG in the germline V gene (reference sequence). The ends lost 5 bases at V and 7 bases at J; junction bases unmatched: 13. The CDR3 has 15 residues. The chain's CDR3 is CAWATGGGLGQPQHF. The DNA for the CDR3 is TGTGCCTGGGCAACAGGGGGGGGATTAGGGCAGCCCCAGCATTTT.

The chain is built from TRBV4-3 and TRBJ1-3; D not resolved. This CDR3 has 18 amino acids. Trimming cost V 0 bases and J 4 bases, with 19 bases left between them. The germline CDR1 and CDR2 sequences are LGHNA and YSLEER. For the CDR3, the DNA is TGCGCCAGCAGCCAAGATCCGGTGGGTCAAAGAGGCGGAAACACCATATATTTT. Protein product: CASSQDPVGQRGGNTIYF.

In its sample, this clone was seen a few times. The gene calls are TRBV9 and TRBJ2-7; D is unclear. The ends were cut back, 3 bases at V and 6 bases at J, with 22 bases in the middle. The V gene's germline CDR1 is SGDLS and CDR2 YYNGEE. The CDR3 has 16 amino acids. The DNA for the CDR3 is TGTGCCAGCAGCGCCCCCCCCCGCGGAGAGTGGGGCGAGCAGTACTTC. This gives the protein CASSAPPRGEWGEQYF.

V usage is TRBV5-6 and J usage is TRBJ2-7; D possibly corresponds to TRBD2 (5 bases). Germline-derived CDR1 and CDR2 are SGHDT and YYEEEE. Trimming removed 4 bases at V and 5 bases at J, with 22 bases between. The CDR3 totals 16 residues. The CDR3 sequence is CASSENRGILSDEQYF. The CDR3 nucleotides are TGTGCCAGCAGCGAAAACCGGGGAATATTGTCCGACGAGCAGTACTTC. The variable domain in full, completed from reference TRBV5-6 and TRBJ2-7, reads DAGVTQSPTHLIKTRGQQVTLRCSPKSGHDTVSWYQQALGQGPQFIFQYYEEEERQRGNFPDRFSGHQFPNYSSELNVNALLLGDSALYLCASSENRGILSDEQYFGPGTRLTVT.

V usage is TRBV7-8 and J usage is TRBJ1-6; 9 bases are shared with TRBD1. Germline V lookup: CDR1 SGHVS, CDR2 FQNEAQ. This CDR3 has 15 residues. The J segment lost 9 bases and the V segment lost 5 bases, leaving 8 bases of the junction unmatched. The CDR3 bases are TGTGCCAGCAGCCCCCGAGGGGGACAGGGTTCACCCCTCCACTTT. This translates into CASSPRGGQGSPLHF.

This sequence joins TRBV19 and TRBJ1-2; the D is unclear. V shed 3 bases and J shed 2 bases, with 10 bases lying between them. The germline V gene encodes CDR1 LNHDA and CDR2 SQIVND (reference sequence). The CDR3 runs to 14 residues. The CDR3 sequence: CASSISAENYGYTF. As DNA, the CDR3 is TGTGCCAGTAGTATCTCTGCCGAGAACTATGGCTACACCTTC.

CDR3 sequence (DNA): TGCGCCAGCAGCTTAGACGGGGGCACTGAAGCTTTCTTT. Translated, it gives CASSLDGGTEAFF. V gene TRBV5-1 combines with J gene TRBJ1-1; tentatively, D is TRBD1 (5 bases). V was cut by 2 bases and J by 4 bases, with 9 bases left in between. The CDR3 contains 13 residues. Germline V gives CDR1 SGHRS, CDR2 YFSETQ.

The V gene is TRBV5-4, the J gene TRBJ1-2; possible D gene TRBD1, 5 bases. V was pared by 1 base and J by 4 bases, with 8 bases between. The CDR3 sequence is 13 residues long. From germline, CDR1 is SGHNT and CDR2 YYREEE (reference sequence). The CDR3 protein is CASSLRQGYGYTF. The CDR3 DNA follows: TGTGCCAGCAGCTTGCGGCAGGGCTATGGCTACACCTTC. The complete variable domain, with remaining parts taken from reference TRBV5-4 and TRBJ1-2, reads ETGVTQSPTHLIKTRGQQVTLRCSSQSGHNTVSWYQQALGQGPQFIFQYYREEENGRGNFPPRFSGLQFPNYSSELNVNALELDDSALYLCASSLRQGYGYTFGSGTRLTVV.

The rearrangement links TRBV29-1 to TRBJ2-1, with 7 bases aligning to TRBD1. J gave up 8 bases and V 4 bases, and 5 bases lay outside the gene matches. In germline, CDR1 is SQVTM, CDR2 ANQGSEA. CDR3 length equals 12 residues. DNA for the CDR3: TGCAGCGTTGGACAGGGAACGGATGAGCAGTTCTTC. It is translated as CSVGQGTDEQFF.

The V gene is TRBV2, the J gene TRBJ1-1; tentatively, D is TRBD1 (5 bases). V was shortened by 6 bases and J by 1 base, with 15 bases between the two germline ends. CDR3 length: 15 residues. The germline gives CDR1 SNHLY, CDR2 FYNNEI. CDR3 sequence (DNA): TGTGCCAGCAGCTCCTATCGACAGCAGAACACTGAAGCTTTCTTT. Residues: CASSSYRQQNTEAFF. Supplemented by reference TRBV2 and TRBJ1-1, the full variable domain reads EPEVTQTPSHQVTQMGQEVILRCVPISNHLYFYWYRQILGQKVEFLVSFYNNEISEKSEIFDDQFSVERPDGSNFTLKIRSTKLEDSAMYFCASSSYRQQNTEAFFGQGTRLTVV.

This sequence joins TRBV12-3 or TRBV12-4 and TRBJ1-2, with a tentative D call TRBD1 (5 bases). The V end was cut by 1 base, the J end by 10 bases, with 13 bases between. This CDR3 is built from 13 residues. As DNA, the CDR3 is TGTGCCAGCAGTTTAGAACCAGGGATCGACTACACCTTC. Translating gives CASSLEPGIDYTF.

The V and J genes are TRBV19 and TRBJ1-2, with D perhaps TRBD1 (5 bases). Germline V lookup: CDR1 LNHDA, CDR2 SQIVND (reference sequence). V shed 7 bases and J shed 0 bases, with 9 bases lying between them. CDR3 length: 13 residues. DNA for the CDR3: TGTGCCAGTAAAGACAGAGCTAACTATGGCTACACCTTC. Protein product: CASKDRANYGYTF.